These T cell receptor beta chains were read from a single sample in a study of blood T cell repertoires in COVID-19. Measured with immunoSEQ multiplex PCR; TCRdb has only the in-frame clones, and not every one. The data hold 65,000 or so clones, with over 75% observed a single time. Sequenced: peripheral blood. These receptors all come from a man older than 75 with acute or convalescent COVID-19. CDR3s leave out the opening cysteine and the closing phenylalanine or tryptophan.

v_call	j_call	cdr3_aa
TRBV19	TRBJ2-7	ASSQRDRGSLNEQY
TRBV9	TRBJ2-3	ASAGAGGGAPTQY
TRBV13	TRBJ2-5	ASSSPTGGNQETQY
TRBV11-2	TRBJ2-4	ASSSRGLAKNIQY
TRBV6-1	TRBJ1-5	ASSPDSSRNQPQH
TRBV19	TRBJ2-3	ASSIGRDRGRGDTQY
TRBV5-5	TRBJ2-7	ASSPLQGNYEQY
TRBV7-7	TRBJ2-3	ASSLTGQSTDTQY
TRBV29-1	TRBJ2-1	SVTFGSGIFGNEQF
TRBV6-5	TRBJ1-4	ASSRGLNNEKLF
TRBV3-1/TRBV3-2	TRBJ2-3	ASSQTSGGETSSTDTQY
TRBV25-1	TRBJ2-1	ASSGERRDWNEQF
TRBV18	TRBJ1-6	ASSPGRTGGSPLH
TRBV7-2	TRBJ2-1	ASSLGGGASYNEQF
TRBV6-1	TRBJ1-6	ASSETGRDSPLH
TRBV19	TRBJ1-2	ASSRDSIYYGYT
TRBV6-5	TRBJ1-2	ASSTGQGTDGHT
TRBV29-1	TRBJ2-5	SVTGGGTGETQY
TRBV20-1	TRBJ2-2	SASFPGQGGTGELF
TRBV5-1	TRBJ2-2	ASSPISGNTGELF
TRBV18	TRBJ1-2	ASSPVTGGKGHGYT
TRBV13	TRBJ2-2	ASRLTSGVFSRELF
TRBV2	TRBJ1-2	ASAGISYGYT
TRBV9	TRBJ1-1	ASSPGTSPGTEAF
TRBV7-2	TRBJ1-1	ASSLSREVFQAF
TRBV7-2	TRBJ1-6	ASSGKRNSPLH
TRBV7-9	TRBJ1-4	ASAGWGEKLF
TRBV7-6	TRBJ2-3	ASSTPRTGTDTQY
TRBV2	TRBJ1-5	ASSARQGRSYSNQPQH
TRBV24-1	TRBJ1-3	ATHLRLRDLLDSGNTIY
TRBV7-8	TRBJ2-1	ASSSPSTSTF
TRBV7-2	TRBJ1-1	ASSLVGQNTEAF
TRBV4-1	TRBJ2-5	ASSQYTTQETQY
TRBV6-1	TRBJ1-1	ASSADRGWVNTEAF
TRBV5-1	TRBJ1-1	ASSPRAQGARYTEAF
TRBV11-2	TRBJ1-1	ASSRRTGRNTEAF
TRBV18	TRBJ1-1	ASSPPTLTLNTEAF
TRBV15	TRBJ1-1	ATSGRDRGLPEAF
TRBV7-2	TRBJ2-3	ASSSPFPRTSGAHTQY
TRBV5-1	TRBJ1-2	ASSQTGEGGYT
TRBV20-1	TRBJ2-7	SASPRDYYEQY
TRBV2	TRBJ2-1	ASRDREVNEQF
TRBV4-1	TRBJ1-1	ASSQVGKKREDTEAF
TRBV24-1	TRBJ2-1	ATSDPKAQDYNEQF
TRBV7-8	TRBJ2-2	ASSLVRHATGELF
TRBV6-5	TRBJ1-2	ASSYYGQTYGYT
TRBV6-5	TRBJ2-3	ASRNIAGGADTQY
TRBV5-6	TRBJ2-7	ASSERDRGPYEQY
TRBV6-5	TRBJ1-2	ASSKQEGGYT
TRBV5-6	TRBJ2-7	ASSVRLEPSGGAREQY
TRBV18	TRBJ1-5	ASSSRDRGLSNQPQH
TRBV29-1	TRBJ2-7	SVPDRGPRYEQY